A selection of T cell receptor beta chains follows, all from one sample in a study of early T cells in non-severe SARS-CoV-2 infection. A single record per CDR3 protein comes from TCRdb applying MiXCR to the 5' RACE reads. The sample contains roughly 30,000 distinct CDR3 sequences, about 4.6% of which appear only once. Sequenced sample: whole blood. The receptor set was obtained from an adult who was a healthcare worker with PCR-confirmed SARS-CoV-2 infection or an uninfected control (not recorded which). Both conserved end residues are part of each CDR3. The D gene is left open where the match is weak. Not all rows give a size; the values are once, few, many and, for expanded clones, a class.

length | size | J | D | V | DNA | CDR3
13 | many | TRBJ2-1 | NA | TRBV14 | TGTGCCAGCAGCCAAGCGGCCTTAGGTGAGCAGTTCTTC | CASSQAALGEQFF
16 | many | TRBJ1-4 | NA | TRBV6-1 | TGTGCCAGCAGTGAAAGAGGGGGGACGGCCAATGAAAAACTGTTTTTT | CASSERGGTANEKLFF
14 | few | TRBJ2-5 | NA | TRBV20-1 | TGCAGTGCTAGGGGGGGGGCCCCGCAAGAGACCCAGTACTTC | CSARGGAPQETQYF
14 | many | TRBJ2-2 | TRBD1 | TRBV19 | TGTGCCAGTAGTCCTACAGGGGTCTCCGGGGAGCTGTTTTTT | CASSPTGVSGELFF
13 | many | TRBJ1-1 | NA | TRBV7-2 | TGTGCCAGCAGCCTTAACCGGGGAACTGAAGCTTTCTTT | CASSLNRGTEAFF
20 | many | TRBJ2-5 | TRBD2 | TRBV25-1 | TGTGCCAGCAGTGAATCGTTGGCTTTGGGGCGCGGGAGGCCCCGGGAGACCCAGTACTTC | CASSESLALGRGRPRETQYF
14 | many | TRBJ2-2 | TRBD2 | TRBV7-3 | TGTGCCAGCACCCGGGGGGAGGACACCGGGGAGCTGTTTTTT | CASTRGEDTGELFF
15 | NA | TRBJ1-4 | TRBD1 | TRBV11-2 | TGTGCCAGCAGCCCGCGACAGGGAACTAATGAAAAACTGTTTTTT | CASSPRQGTNEKLFF
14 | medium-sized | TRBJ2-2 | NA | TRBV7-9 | TGTGCCAGCAGGGATCAGACAAACACCGGGGAGCTGTTTTTT | CASRDQTNTGELFF
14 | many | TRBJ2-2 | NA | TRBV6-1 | TGTGCCAGCAGTGAACGCCGGTGGGGCGGGGAGCTGTTTTTT | CASSERRWGGELFF
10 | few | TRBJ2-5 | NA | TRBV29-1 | TGCAGTGTCAGAAGCGAGACCCAGTACTTC | CSVRSETQYF
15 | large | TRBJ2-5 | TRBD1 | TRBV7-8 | TGTGCCAGCAGCCACCGACAGGGTCCTTCCGAGACCCAGTACTTC | CASSHRQGPSETQYF
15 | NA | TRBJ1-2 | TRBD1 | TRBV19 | TGTGCCAGTAGTCCCGGGACAGCGTCTAACTATGGCTACACCTTC | CASSPGTASNYGYTF
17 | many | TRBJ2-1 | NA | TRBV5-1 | TGCGCCAGCAGCTTGGTAGGCTCCCCCGGATCCTACAATGAGCAGTTCTTC | CASSLVGSPGSYNEQFF
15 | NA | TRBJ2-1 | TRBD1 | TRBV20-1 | TGCAGTGCCCCACCCCGGGACAGGGGCTACAATGAGCAGTTCTTC | CSAPPRDRGYNEQFF
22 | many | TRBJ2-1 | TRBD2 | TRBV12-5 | TGTGCTAGTGGTTTGGTGCCCATTACAGGAAAGAAACTAGCGGGCCAAAGAAATGAGCAGTTCTTC | CASGLVPITGKKLAGQRNEQFF
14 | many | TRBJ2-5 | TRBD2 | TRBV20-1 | TGCAGTGCTCTACGGACTAGCGAACAAGAGACCCAGTACTTC | CSALRTSEQETQYF
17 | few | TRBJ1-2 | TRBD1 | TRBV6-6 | TGTGCCAGCAGTTCCGGACAGGGAAGAAGCACTAACTATGGCTACACCTTC | CASSSGQGRSTNYGYTF
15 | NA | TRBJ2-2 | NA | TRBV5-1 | TGCGCCAGCAGCCCGTTTCTCGCGAACACCGGGGAGCTGTTTTTT | CASSPFLANTGELFF
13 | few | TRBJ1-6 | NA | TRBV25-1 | TGTGCCAGCAGTCCCGGGGCTGGTTCACCCCTCCACTTT | CASSPGAGSPLHF
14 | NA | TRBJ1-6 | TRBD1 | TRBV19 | TGTGCCAGTAGTGCAGACAGGGGCCGGTCACCCCTCCACTTT | CASSADRGRSPLHF
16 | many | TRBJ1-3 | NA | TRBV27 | TGTGCCAGCAGTTTATCAATTCAGGTCTCTGAAAACACCATATATTTT | CASSLSIQVSENTIYF
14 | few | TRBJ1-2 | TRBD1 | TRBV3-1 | TGTGCCAGCAGCCAATTACAGGGGGCAGATGGCTACACCTTC | CASSQLQGADGYTF
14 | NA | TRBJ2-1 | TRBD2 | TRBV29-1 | TGCAGCGGAGCGGGGGGGCTTGCCTACAATGAGCAGTTCTTC | CSGAGGLAYNEQFF
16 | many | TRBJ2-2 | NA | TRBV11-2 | TGTGCCAGCAGCTTAGGGCAGGGAGTAAACACCGGGGAGCTGTTTTTT | CASSLGQGVNTGELFF
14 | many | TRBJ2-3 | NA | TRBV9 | TGTGCCAGCAGCCCCCGAGGGATGACAGATACGCAGTATTTT | CASSPRGMTDTQYF
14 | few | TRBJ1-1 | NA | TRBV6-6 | TGTGCCAGCAGGCCACCGGCGGGGAGCCCTGAAGCTTTCTTT | CASRPPAGSPEAFF
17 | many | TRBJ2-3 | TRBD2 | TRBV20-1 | TGCAGCGCCAGGGGACTAGCCGAAGCTCATAGCACAGATACGCAGTATTTT | CSARGLAEAHSTDTQYF
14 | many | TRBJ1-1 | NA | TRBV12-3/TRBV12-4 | TGTGCCAGCAGTTTATCGTCGGGGTCCACTGAAGCTTTCTTT | CASSLSSGSTEAFF